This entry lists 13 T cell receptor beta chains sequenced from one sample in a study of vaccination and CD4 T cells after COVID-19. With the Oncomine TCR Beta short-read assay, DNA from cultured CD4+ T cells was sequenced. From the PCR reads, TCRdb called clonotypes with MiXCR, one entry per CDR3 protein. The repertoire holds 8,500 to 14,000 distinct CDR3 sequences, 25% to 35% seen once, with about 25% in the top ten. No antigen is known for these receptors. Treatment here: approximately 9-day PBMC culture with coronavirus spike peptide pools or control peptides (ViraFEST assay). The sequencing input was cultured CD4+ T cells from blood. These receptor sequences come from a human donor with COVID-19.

The chain's CDR3 is CSAQSGPGYNEQFF. CDR3 DNA sequence: TGCAGTGCCCAGTCCGGACCTGGTTACAATGAGCAGTTCTTC. The chain carries TRBV20-1 and TRBJ2-1; D not certain. The V end was cut by 6 bases, the J end by 4 bases, with 16 bases between. Germline V gives CDR1 DFQATT, CDR2 SNEGSKA (reference sequence). There are 14 residues in the CDR3.

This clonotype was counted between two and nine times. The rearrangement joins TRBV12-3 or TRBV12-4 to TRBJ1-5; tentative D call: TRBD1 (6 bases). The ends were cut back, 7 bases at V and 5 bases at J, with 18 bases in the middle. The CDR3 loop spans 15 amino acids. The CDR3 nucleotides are TGTGCCAGCACTTCGGCTGGCAGGGGCGATCAGCCCCAGCATTTT. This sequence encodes CASTSAGRGDQPQHF.

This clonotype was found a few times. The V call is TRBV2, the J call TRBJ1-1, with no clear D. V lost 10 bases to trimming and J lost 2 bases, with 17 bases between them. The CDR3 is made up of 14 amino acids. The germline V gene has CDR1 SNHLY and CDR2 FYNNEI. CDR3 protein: CATNTASRNTEAFF. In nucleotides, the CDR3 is TGTGCCACCAACACAGCCTCCAGAAACACTGAAGCTTTCTTT.

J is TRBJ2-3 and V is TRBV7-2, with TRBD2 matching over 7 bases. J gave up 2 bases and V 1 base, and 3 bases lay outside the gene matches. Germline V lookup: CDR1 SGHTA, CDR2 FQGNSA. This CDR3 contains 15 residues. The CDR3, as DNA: TGTGCCAGCAGCTTAGTTGCGGGGGTCACAGATACGCAGTATTTT. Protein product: CASSLVAGVTDTQYF.

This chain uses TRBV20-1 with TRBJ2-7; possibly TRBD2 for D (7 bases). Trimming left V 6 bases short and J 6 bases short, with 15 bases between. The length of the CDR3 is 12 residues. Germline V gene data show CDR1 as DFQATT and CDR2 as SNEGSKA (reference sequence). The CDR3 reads CSAEGGGREQYF. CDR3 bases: TGCAGTGCGGAAGGGGGGGGGCGCGAGCAGTACTTC.

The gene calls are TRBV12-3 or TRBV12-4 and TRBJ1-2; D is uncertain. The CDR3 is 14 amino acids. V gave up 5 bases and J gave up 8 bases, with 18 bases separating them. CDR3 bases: TGTGCCAGCAGTACCCGGGCCATTCCGCTAGGCTACACCTTC. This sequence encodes CASSTRAIPLGYTF.

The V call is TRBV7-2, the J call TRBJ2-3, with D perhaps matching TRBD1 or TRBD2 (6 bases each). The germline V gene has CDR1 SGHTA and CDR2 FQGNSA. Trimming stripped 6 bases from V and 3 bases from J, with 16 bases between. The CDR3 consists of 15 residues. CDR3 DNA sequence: TGTGCCAGCAGTCCCCTCGGGGGCGCGACAGATACGCAGTATTTT. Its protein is CASSPLGGATDTQYF.

The DNA for the CDR3 is TGTGCCACCAGCAGAGAGACAGGGCTGTCCGGGGAGCTGTTTTTT. This translates into CATSRETGLSGELFF. The chain recombines TRBV15 with TRBJ2-2; 7 bases line up with TRBD1. Germline values: CDR1 LNHNV, CDR2 YYDKDF (reference sequence). V lost 0 bases, J lost 6 bases, and 4 bases stayed unmatched. CDR3 length equals 15 residues.

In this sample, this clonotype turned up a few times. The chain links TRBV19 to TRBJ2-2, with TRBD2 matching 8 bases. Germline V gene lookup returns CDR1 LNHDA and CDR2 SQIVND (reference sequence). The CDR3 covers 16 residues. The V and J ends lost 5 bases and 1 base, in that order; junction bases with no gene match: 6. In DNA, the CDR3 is TGTGCCAGTAGTGCCAGCGGGGGTATGAACACCGGGGAGCTGTTTTTT. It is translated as CASSASGGMNTGELFF.

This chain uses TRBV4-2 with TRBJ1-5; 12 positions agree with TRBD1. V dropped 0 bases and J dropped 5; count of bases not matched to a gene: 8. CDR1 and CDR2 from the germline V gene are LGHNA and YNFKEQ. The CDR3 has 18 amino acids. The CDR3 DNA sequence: TGTGCCAGCAGCCAAGATGGGGGACAGGGGGCAAGTTATCAGCCCCAGCATTTT. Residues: CASSQDGGQGASYQPQHF.

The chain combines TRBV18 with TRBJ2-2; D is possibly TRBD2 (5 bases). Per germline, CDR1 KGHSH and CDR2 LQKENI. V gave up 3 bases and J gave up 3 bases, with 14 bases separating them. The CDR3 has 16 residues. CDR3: CASSPVAGIHTGELFF. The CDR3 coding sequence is TGTGCCAGCTCACCCGTTGCGGGTATTCACACCGGGGAGCTGTTTTTT.

CDR3 in DNA: TGTGCCAGCAGCCCTCTGACAGGGGGCAATGCCCCTGGGGCCAACGTCCTGACTTTC. It is translated as CASSPLTGGNAPGANVLTF. V and J are TRBV5-5 and TRBJ2-6, with 10 bases lining up with TRBD1. CDR3 length: 19 residues. Losses at the gene ends were 4 bases for V and 2 bases for J; bases not matched to a gene: 12. Germline V gene data show CDR1 as SGHKS and CDR2 as YYEKEE (reference sequence).

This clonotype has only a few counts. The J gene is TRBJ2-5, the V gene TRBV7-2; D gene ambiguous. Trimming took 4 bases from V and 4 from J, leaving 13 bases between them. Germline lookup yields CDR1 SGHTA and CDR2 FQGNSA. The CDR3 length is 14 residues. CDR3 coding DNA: TGTGCCAGCAGCTCTCCCCAAAGACGAGAGACCCAGTACTTC. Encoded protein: CASSSPQRRETQYF.